The source of this TCR beta chain is a study of cytomegalovirus exposure and HLA in healthy donors (dated 2017 in TCRdb). As for the study more broadly: An earlier analysis of under 600 of the donors reported about 250 Gb of sequence data and 120 million or so unique TCR beta sequences from approximately 180 million T cells. About 280 gigabases of sequencing data and roughly 81 million unique TCR sequences made up an early release that covered approximately 700 HLA-typed donors. Of the roughly 400 genotyped donors, about 84% fell in the genetic ancestry cluster associated with self-reported Caucasian donors. The study was designed to test whether signatures of past pathogen exposure could be identified by cataloging public T cell receptors. The study profiled the T cell repertoires of around 700 subjects by immunosequencing and related them to cytomegalovirus serostatus. A separate validation cohort of about 110 different subjects was used in addition to the approximately 700-subject first cohort. To predict cytomegalovirus infection status, the study combined high-throughput TCR immunosequencing, statistical association of individual TCRs with disease status, and machine learning. A later analysis re-examined previously published TCR beta repertoires from more than 550 donors and added high-resolution HLA genotyping to investigate patterns of TCR occurrence. The later analysis used no new phenotypic data to find candidate immune exposures, relying instead on TCR beta sequences and their occurrence across donors. To decide whether each TCR beta V gene segment behaved as functional or pseudogenic, an earlier analysis of 587 of the donors relied on high-throughput TCR beta sequencing. Donor age, sex, ethnicity and CMV serostatus were compiled alongside the repertoire data. Genome-wide SNP genotypes for about 65% of the 666 donors were used in a later genetic analysis, which treated that subset as a discovery cohort. Every repertoire in the discovery cohort had been generated on one and the same sequencing platform. Class I and class II HLA loci were covered by the typing at four-digit resolution. Typing coverage varied by locus: roughly 629-640 donors for A, B, C, DRB1 and DQB1; approximately 500 for DQA1; 606 for DPA1; 450 to 480 for DPB1. A handful of DR-DQ haplotypes were handled as single units for association and clustering because linkage in the cohort was strong. Across some 400 genotyped donors of the cohort, an average of about 240,000 unique TCR beta nucleotide sequences per donor were sequenced, and roughly 20% of those sequences were non-productive.

Turning to this clone: Its antigen is still unknown. No base quality information exists; no much larger clone differs at one position.

The cohort consisted of 666 healthy bone marrow donors. All cohort members were sampled while nominally healthy, although unrecorded immune exposures were likely present. The donor was CMV seropositive and belonged to the group of 250 to 300 seropositive cohort members. Each donor provided a peripheral blood sample, and peripheral blood mononuclear cells were used for TCR beta sequencing. Genomic DNA extraction from the blood cell samples was performed with the Qiagen DNeasy Blood Extraction Kit. The library was generated by the immunoSEQ multiplex PCR assay. A mixture of 60 forward primers for TCR Vbeta segments and 13 reverse primers for TCR Jbeta segments was used in the multiplex PCR. Amplification of the CDR3 region of rearranged TCR beta genes was performed with a multiplex PCR assay on genomic DNA. Amplified TCR beta libraries were sequenced as 87-base-pair reads on the Illumina HiSeq System. The authors' pipeline ran thus. A later analysis counted about 80 million unique TCR beta chains across the 550 to 750 repertoires, and some 12 million of these chains were shared by at least two donors. Raw reads were error-corrected and collapsed into unique sequences with a nearest-neighbor algorithm that merged closely related sequences to remove PCR and sequencing errors. Alignment of CDR3 sequences to IMGT reference sequences was used to assign V, D and J gene segments. Each retained sequence needed at least a six-nucleotide match to both a V gene segment and a J gene segment. Rearrangements were called productive when the CDR3 lacked stop codons and stayed in frame with V and J; all others were non-productive. Following IMGT convention, CDR3 was defined as the stretch from the second conserved V-encoded cysteine up to the conserved J-encoded phenylalanine. In an earlier analysis of roughly 580 of the donors, sequences lacking an unambiguous match to a single V gene segment were excluded. An earlier analysis of several hundred of the donors called V segments functional above 56.7% productive rearrangements and segregating when the between-donor standard deviation exceeded 5%. A statistical classification framework was developed to diagnose cytomegalovirus status using the catalog of TCR beta chain sequences. V and J gene assignment, in a later analysis, came from comparing TCR nucleotide sequences with IMGT/GENE-DB human TR gene sequences. A later analysis assigned CDR3 sequences and most-parsimonious VDJ recombination scenarios with the TCRdist pipeline. In a later analysis, every TCR beta chain was defined by the combination of its CDR3 amino acid sequence and its V-gene family, and reads without a unique V-gene family were dropped. As a way to deal with suspected cross-contamination and a sequencing artifact, a later analysis dropped 450 to 600 nucleotide sequences that were highly shared and had low generation probability. A later analysis calculated a clonal expansion index for each public chain from normalized within-repertoire ranks of inferred template counts. Generation probabilities in a later analysis came from a VDJ recombination model fitted to out-of-frame rearrangements, and those results were checked against IGoR. A later analysis scored TCR-TCR, TCR-HLA and TCR-CMV co-occurrence with hypergeometric tests, applying a repertoire-size bias correction to TCR pairs. False discovery rates were estimated in a later analysis by permuting HLA or CMV assignments 20 times. In a later analysis, co-occurring TCRs were grouped with DBSCAN, and TCRdist sequence similarity was added when clustering was performed within HLA-allele-positive subsets. Repertoires with fewer than 30,000 or more than 120,000 public chains were left out of co-occurrence clustering, as were five repertoires with anomalous nucleotide sharing. This immuneACCESS table, as held by TCRdb, lists in-frame sequences with V and J called but not all clones. Of the missing ones, under half trace to an unresolved V gene in checked studies; the others have no known cause. Clonal size and the V and J genes are those of that table, whereas D and trimming came from the DNA. The sample has 120,000 to 150,000 clones on record, around 66% of them singletons. The leading ten clones occupy about 3% of the sample.

Overall study results and their limits: The earlier analysis of some 560 of the donors excluded seventeen rarely observed V segments, including chromosome 9 orphons, because counts were too low. A later analysis found that TCR association rates varied across HLA loci, with DRB1 alleles showing the most associated TCRs and HLA-C alleles the fewest. A further reported finding was that TCR beta sequences accurately predicted the HLA-A and HLA-B alleles for most subjects in the first cohort. When HLA alleles, especially DR and DQ, strongly co-occurred, TCR associations were difficult to assign to individual alleles. A later analysis reported that several top co-occurrence clusters appeared linked to parvovirus B19, influenza, CMV and Epstein-Barr virus. HLA typing was unavailable for some donors at each locus, so association tests used only the typed subset. A later genetic analysis associated a missense DCLRE1C variant with V-gene and J-gene trimming of TCR beta chains, and an independent cohort replicated the association. Presence/absence analyses assumed roughly uniform sequencing depth across donors, an assumption that may not hold. According to a later analysis, most CMV-associated TCR beta chains appeared to be HLA-restricted, and the HLA associations seemed to be driven largely by CMV exposure. A group of highly shared sequence variants was considered likely to be a technical artifact of the sequencing pipeline. The only immune exposure information available for the cohort was CMV serostatus. Cytomegalovirus status was reported to be diagnosed by the classifier with high specificity and sensitivity in both the original and validation cohorts. Correlated functional status among segregating V segments might reflect linkage disequilibrium, but an unknown experimental factor could not be ruled out. In vitro tests confirmed that a few of the cytomegalovirus-associated TCR beta chains recognize cytomegalovirus antigens. Only TCR beta chains were sequenced in this cohort, and the absence of alpha or paired-chain data limited detectable features. A later genetic analysis reported fewer N-insertions in productive TCRs among donors in an Asian-associated ancestry cluster than the roughly 700-donor mean. Compared with equally common non-associated chains, HLA-associated TCR beta chains in a later analysis were more clonally expanded and had lower generation probabilities. According to the authors, the approach could potentially be generalized to other disease states and immunological phenotypes. While some public TCRs were present in many individuals, most TCR sequences turned up only very rarely across donors. At a false discovery rate of 0.05, a later analysis linked some 17,000 TCR beta sequences to specific HLA alleles. A total of around 150 TCR beta chains were listed by the study as associated with cytomegalovirus. Because the 87-base-pair reads could not distinguish some IMGT-functional V segments, including TRBV6-2 and TRBV6-3, those segments were excluded. In an earlier analysis of approximately 600 of the donors, most TCR beta V segments were observed in productive rearrangements about 87% or about 30% of the time, broadly matching IMGT annotations.

Taken from cysteine to phenylalanine, the CDR3 has 14 residues. Of all the DNA, just the CDR3 is kept, 42 bases in frame from base 1. CDR1 and CDR2, per the germline V gene, are SGDLS and YYNGEE. V and J are trimmed by 4 bases and 5 bases, and the gene matches miss 7 bases of the junction. Recombination connected TRBV9 to TRBJ2-3; TRBD2 aligns with 7 central bases. This clonotype originated in a young woman in good health and CMV-seropositive. The sequencing sample was made of PBMCs. In nucleotide form, the sequence is TGTGCCAGCAGCCAGTCTTGGGGGGGAGATACGCAGTATTTT. This is translated as CASSQSWGGDTQYF.